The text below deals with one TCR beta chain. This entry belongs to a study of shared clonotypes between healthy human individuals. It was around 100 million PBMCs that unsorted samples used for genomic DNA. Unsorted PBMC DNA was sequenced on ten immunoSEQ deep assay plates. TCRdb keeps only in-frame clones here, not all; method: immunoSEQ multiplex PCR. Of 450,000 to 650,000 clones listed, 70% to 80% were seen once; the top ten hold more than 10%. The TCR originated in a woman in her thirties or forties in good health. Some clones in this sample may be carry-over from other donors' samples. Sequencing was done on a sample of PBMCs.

In DNA, the CDR3 is TGTGCCAGCAGCCAAGAGGGTAGCGGATACACCGGGGAGCTGTTTTTT. Protein sequence: CASSQEGSGYTGELFF. The rearrangement joins TRBV2 to TRBJ2-2; possible D gene TRBD2, 6 bases. Per germline, CDR1 SNHLY and CDR2 FYNNEI. V was cut by 6 bases and J by 3 bases, with 17 bases left in between. This CDR3 has 16 residues.